This T cell receptor beta chain is drawn from a study of blood T cell repertoires in COVID-19. Across the whole study: The origin of the acute and convalescent COVID-19 samples was the United States, Italy and Spain. Sample material is recorded as cDNA or gDNA derived from T cells, B-cell-depleted T cells, or PBMCs.

Germline V lookup: CDR1 SGHTA, CDR2 FQGTGA. The V gene end was trimmed by 5 bases and the J gene end by 1 base; junction bases not matched to a gene: 11. CDR3 length: 18 amino acids. The Seattle patients, enrolled during active infection, were followed longitudinally. Study processing details: From reference gene primer amplification, estimates of nucleated cell counts were derived. Data came from immunoSEQ multiplex PCR; TCRdb stores just in-frame clones and leaves some out. That table furnishes V, J and clone size, whereas the DNA furnished D and trimming. The table shows roughly 440,000 clones, with about 91% occurring only once.

The source is a woman in her forties or fifties with COVID-19, enrolled during active disease. The chain joins TRBV7-3 to TRBJ2-1, with 10 nucleotides matching TRBD2. Sequencing was performed on peripheral blood. The CDR3 reads CASSPRPSGGVSYNEQFF. The CDR3 DNA reads as TGTGCCAGCAGCCCTCGACCGAGCGGGGGGGTTTCCTACAATGAGCAGTTCTTC.